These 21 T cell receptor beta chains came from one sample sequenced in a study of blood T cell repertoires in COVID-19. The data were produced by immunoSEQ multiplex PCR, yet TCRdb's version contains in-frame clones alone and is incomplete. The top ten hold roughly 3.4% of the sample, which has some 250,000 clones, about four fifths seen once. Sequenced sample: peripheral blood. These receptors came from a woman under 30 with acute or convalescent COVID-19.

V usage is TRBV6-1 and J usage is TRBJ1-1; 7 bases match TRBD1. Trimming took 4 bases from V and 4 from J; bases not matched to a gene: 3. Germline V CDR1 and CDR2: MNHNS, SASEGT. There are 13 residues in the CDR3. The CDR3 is CASSGAGGTEAFF. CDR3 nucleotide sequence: TGTGCCAGCAGTGGAGCAGGGGGCACTGAAGCTTTCTTT.

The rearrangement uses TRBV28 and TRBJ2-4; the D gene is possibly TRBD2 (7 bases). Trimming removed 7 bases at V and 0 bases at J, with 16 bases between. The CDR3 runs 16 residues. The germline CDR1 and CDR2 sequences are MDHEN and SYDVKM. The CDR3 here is CASTQGRGKAKNIQYF. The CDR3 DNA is TGTGCCAGCACCCAGGGGAGGGGTAAAGCCAAAAACATTCAGTACTTC.

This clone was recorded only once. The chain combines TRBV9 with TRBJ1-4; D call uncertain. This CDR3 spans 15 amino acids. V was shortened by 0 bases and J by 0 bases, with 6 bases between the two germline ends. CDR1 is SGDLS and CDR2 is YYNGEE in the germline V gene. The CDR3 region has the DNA TGTGCCAGCAGCGTAGGGCCGACAACTAATGAAAAACTGTTTTTT. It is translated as CASSVGPTTNEKLFF.

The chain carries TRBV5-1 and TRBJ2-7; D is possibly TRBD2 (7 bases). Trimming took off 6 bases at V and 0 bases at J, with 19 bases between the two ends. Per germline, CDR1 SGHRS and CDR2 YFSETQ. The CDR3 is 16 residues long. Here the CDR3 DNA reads TGCGCCAGCACCTGGGGGGGCCCCATATACTCCTACGAGCAGTACTTC. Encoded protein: CASTWGGPIYSYEQYF.

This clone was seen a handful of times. CDR3 sequence: CASSVAMGGNEQFF. CDR3 DNA: TGTGCCAGCAGCGTAGCTATGGGGGGGAATGAGCAGTTCTTC. V gene TRBV9 combines with J gene TRBJ2-1; 7 bases are a match to TRBD2. V shed 0 bases, J shed 7 bases, and the junction held 4 bases outside the gene matches. CDR1 is SGDLS, CDR2 YYNGEE, per germline. This CDR3 region has 14 residues.

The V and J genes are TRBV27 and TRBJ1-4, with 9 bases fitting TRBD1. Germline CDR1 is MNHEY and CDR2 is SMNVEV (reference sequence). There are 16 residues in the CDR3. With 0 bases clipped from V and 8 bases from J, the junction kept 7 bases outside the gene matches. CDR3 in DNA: TGTGCCAGCAGTTTATCAAACAGGGGGCCTTCGGAAAAACTGTTTTTT. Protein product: CASSLSNRGPSEKLFF.

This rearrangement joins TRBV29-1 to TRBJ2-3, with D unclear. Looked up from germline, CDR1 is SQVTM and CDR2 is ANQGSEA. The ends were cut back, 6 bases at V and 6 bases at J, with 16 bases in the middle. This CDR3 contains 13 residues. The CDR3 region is CSVQQLPKDTQYF. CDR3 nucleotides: TGCAGCGTCCAACAGCTCCCAAAGGATACGCAGTATTTT.

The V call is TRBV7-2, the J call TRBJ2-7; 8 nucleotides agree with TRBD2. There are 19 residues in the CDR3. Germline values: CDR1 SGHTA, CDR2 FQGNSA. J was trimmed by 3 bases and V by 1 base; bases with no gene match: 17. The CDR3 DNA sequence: TGTGCCAGCAGCTTAGGATTCGGCGTTAGCGGGAAAGGTGACTACGAGCAGTACTTC. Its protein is CASSLGFGVSGKGDYEQYF.

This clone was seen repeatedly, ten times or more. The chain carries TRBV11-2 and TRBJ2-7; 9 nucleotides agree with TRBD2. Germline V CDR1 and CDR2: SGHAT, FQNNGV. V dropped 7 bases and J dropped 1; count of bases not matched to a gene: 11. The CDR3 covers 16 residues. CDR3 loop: CASTKAREGLSYEQYF. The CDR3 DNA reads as TGTGCCAGCACTAAAGCGCGGGAGGGCCTGTCCTACGAGCAGTACTTC.

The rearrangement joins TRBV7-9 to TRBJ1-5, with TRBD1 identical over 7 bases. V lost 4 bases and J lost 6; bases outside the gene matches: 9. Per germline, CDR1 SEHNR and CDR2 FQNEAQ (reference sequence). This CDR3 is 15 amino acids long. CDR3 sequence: CASSSQTGPRQPQHF. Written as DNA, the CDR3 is TGTGCCAGCAGCTCGCAGACAGGGCCCCGTCAGCCCCAGCATTTT.

The CDR3 nucleotides are TGTGCCAGCAGCTTAGGCGGGGGGGGCGGAGCCACAGATACGCAGTATTTT. Protein: CASSLGGGGGATDTQYF. V usage is TRBV7-8 and J usage is TRBJ2-3; 9 bases match TRBD2. This CDR3 is 17 amino acids long. Trimming cost V 1 base and J 2 bases; bases outside gene matches: 7. Germline V gene sequence: CDR1 SGHVS, CDR2 FQNEAQ.

Here the CDR3 reads CASSDRDRGWLTQHF. The CDR3 region has the DNA TGTGCCAGCAGTGACCGGGACAGGGGATGGTTGACCCAGCATTTT. J is TRBJ1-5 and V is TRBV6-2 or TRBV6-3, with TRBD1 identical over 10 bases. V was pared by 5 bases and J by 11 bases, with 12 bases of the junction left unmatched. Germline V CDR1 and CDR2: MNHEY, SVGEGT. This CDR3 contains 15 residues.

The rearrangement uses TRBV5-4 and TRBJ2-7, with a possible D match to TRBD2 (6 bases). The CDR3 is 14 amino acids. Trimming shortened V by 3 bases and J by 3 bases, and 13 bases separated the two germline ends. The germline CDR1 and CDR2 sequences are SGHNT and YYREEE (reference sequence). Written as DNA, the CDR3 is TGTGCCAGCAGCTCGGGACTCCTCGACTACGAGCAGTACTTC. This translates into CASSSGLLDYEQYF.

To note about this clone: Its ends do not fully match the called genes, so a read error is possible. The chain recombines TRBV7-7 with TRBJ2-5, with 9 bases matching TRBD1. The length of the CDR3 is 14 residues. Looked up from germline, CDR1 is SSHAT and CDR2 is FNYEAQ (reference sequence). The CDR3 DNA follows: TGTGCTAGCAGCTTGGGACAGGGTTGGGAGACCCAGTACTTC. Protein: CASSLGQGWETQYF.

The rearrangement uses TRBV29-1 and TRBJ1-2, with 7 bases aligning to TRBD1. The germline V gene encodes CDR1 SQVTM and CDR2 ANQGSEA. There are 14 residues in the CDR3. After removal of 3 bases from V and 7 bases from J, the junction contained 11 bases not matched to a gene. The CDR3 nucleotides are TGCAGCGTTGATAGGTGGCAGGGGGTTGGTGGCTACACCTTC. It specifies CSVDRWQGVGGYTF.

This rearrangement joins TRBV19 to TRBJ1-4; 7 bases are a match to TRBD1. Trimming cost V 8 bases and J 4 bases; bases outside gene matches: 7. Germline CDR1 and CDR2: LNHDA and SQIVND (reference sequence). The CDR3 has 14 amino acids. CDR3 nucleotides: TGTGCCAGTCGGAGGGGGCTTCTTAATGAAAAACTGTTTTTT. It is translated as CASRRGLLNEKLFF.

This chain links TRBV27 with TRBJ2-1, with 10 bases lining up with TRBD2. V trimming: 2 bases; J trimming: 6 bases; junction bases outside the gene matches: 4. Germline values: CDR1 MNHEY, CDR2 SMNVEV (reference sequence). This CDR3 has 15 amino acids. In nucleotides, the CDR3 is TGTGCCAGCAGTTTAAGGGGACTAGCGCCCAATGAGCAGTTCTTC. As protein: CASSLRGLAPNEQFF.

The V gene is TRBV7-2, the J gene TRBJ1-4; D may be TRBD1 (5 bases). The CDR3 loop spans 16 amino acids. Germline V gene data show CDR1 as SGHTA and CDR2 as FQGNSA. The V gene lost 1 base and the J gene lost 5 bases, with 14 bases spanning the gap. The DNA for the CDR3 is TGTGCCAGCAGCTTAGGGGGGGGAGTCCCCAATGAAAAACTGTTTTTT. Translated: CASSLGGGVPNEKLFF.

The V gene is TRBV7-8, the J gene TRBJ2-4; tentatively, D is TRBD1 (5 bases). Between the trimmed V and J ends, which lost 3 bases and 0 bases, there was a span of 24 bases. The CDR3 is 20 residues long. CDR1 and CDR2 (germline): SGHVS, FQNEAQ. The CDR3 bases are TGTGCCAGCAGCTTTCTCGGGTTGCAGGGTCGGAATTTAGCCAAAAACATTCAGTACTTC. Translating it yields CASSFLGLQGRNLAKNIQYF.

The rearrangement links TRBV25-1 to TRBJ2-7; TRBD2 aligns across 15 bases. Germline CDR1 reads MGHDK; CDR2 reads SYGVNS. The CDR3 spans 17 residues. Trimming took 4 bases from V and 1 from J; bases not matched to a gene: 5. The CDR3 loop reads CASSGGTSGRPSYEQYF. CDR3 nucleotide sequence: TGTGCCAGCAGTGGGGGGACTAGCGGGAGGCCTTCCTACGAGCAGTACTTC.

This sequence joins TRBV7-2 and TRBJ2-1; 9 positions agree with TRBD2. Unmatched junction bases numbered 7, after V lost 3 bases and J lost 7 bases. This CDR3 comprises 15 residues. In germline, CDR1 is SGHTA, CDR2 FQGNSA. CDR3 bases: TGTGCCAGCAGCTTGGATAGCGGGAGCCGGAATGAGCAGTTCTTC. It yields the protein CASSLDSGSRNEQFF.